This TCR beta chain was captured by sequencing in a study of vaccination and CD4 T cells after COVID-19. This clonotype showed up just once. Its antigen is undetermined. The treatment is: roughly ten-day PBMC culture with coronavirus spike peptide pools or control peptides (ViraFEST assay). The Oncomine TCR Beta short-read assay sequenced DNA from cultured CD4+ T cells. TCRdb re-analysed the PCR reads in MiXCR, keeping a single row per CDR3 protein. The table records approximately 17,000 distinct CDR3 sequences, nearly 60% of them present only once. Germline assignment: CDR1 LNHDA and CDR2 SQIVND (reference sequence). J gave up 7 bases and V 9 bases, and 17 bases lay outside the gene matches. The CDR3 has 16 residues.

The sample here was CD4+ T cells from blood, cultured in vitro, taken before SARS-CoV-2 vaccination. This TCR was sampled from a human donor who had recovered from COVID-19. The chain carries TRBV19 and TRBJ2-4; 8 bases align to TRBD1. In DNA form, the CDR3 reads TGTGCCAGCAACGAAGGGACAGGCAAGCACTGGAACATTCAGTACTTC. Its translation is CASNEGTGKHWNIQYF.